This T cell receptor (beta chain) came from a study of cytomegalovirus exposure and HLA in healthy donors (dated by TCRdb to about 2017). About the study as a whole: According to an earlier analysis of 550 to 750 of the donors, about 179 million T cells yielded roughly 110 million unique TCR beta sequences and 276 Gb of sequence data. An early release covering just under 650 HLA-typed donors comprised around 300 gigabases of sequencing data and 85 million or so unique TCR sequences. Among the roughly 400 genotyped donors, approximately 81% belonged to the genetic ancestry cluster associated with self-reported Caucasian donors. The study aimed to test whether signatures of past pathogen exposure could be identified by cataloging public T cell receptors. Using immunosequencing, the study profiled T cell repertoires from 500 to 800 subjects and related those repertoires to cytomegalovirus serostatus. A separate validation cohort of roughly 130 different subjects was used in addition to the roughly 670-subject first cohort. The study combined high-throughput TCR immunosequencing, statistical association of individual TCRs with disease status, and machine learning to predict cytomegalovirus infection status. In a later analysis, previously published TCR beta repertoires from roughly 710 donors were re-analyzed and high-resolution HLA genotyping was added so that TCR occurrence patterns could be studied. Rather than drawing on any new phenotypic data, the later analysis identified candidate immune exposures from TCR beta sequences and the way those sequences occurred across donors. In an earlier analysis of 550 to 700 of the donors, high-throughput TCR beta sequencing was used to judge whether each TCR beta V gene segment behaved as functional or pseudogenic. Alongside the repertoire data, information on donor age, sex, ethnicity and CMV serostatus was compiled. A later genetic analysis took genome-wide SNP genotypes for about 65% of the roughly 670 donors and used that subset as a discovery cohort. Every discovery cohort repertoire had been produced on one sequencing platform. HLA typing covered class I and class II loci at four-digit resolution. The number of donors typed differed by locus, with 629-630 for A, B, C, DRB1 and DQB1, around 500 for DQA1, 606 for DPA1, and some 470 for DPB1. Roughly 5 DR-DQ haplotypes were handled as single units for association and clustering, since linkage in the cohort was strong. Among around 400 genotyped donors of the cohort, an average of about 220,000 unique TCR beta nucleotide sequences was sequenced per donor, of which roughly 17% were non-productive. Study-wide conclusions, independent of this receptor: The classifier was reported to diagnose cytomegalovirus status with high specificity and sensitivity in both the original cohort and the validation cohort. Because some donors lacked HLA typing at each locus, the association tests relied only on the typed subset. At a false discovery rate of 0.05, a later analysis linked approximately 18,000 TCR beta sequences to specific HLA alleles. An earlier analysis of 587 of the donors showed that most TCR beta V segments appeared in productive rearrangements either about 87% or about 30% of the time, which broadly matched IMGT annotations. The study gave a list of over 150 TCR beta chains associated with cytomegalovirus. The only immune exposure information available for the cohort was CMV serostatus. In a later genetic analysis, a missense DCLRE1C variant was associated with V-gene and J-gene trimming of TCR beta chains, and the association was replicated in an independent cohort. Presence/absence analyses assumed roughly uniform sequencing depth across donors, an assumption that may not hold. Compared with the roughly 670-donor mean, donors in an Asian-associated ancestry cluster had fewer N-insertions in productive TCRs, according to a later genetic analysis. A further reported finding was that TCR beta sequences accurately predicted the HLA-A and HLA-B alleles for most subjects in the first cohort. A later analysis found that most CMV-associated TCR beta chains appeared HLA-restricted, with HLA associations seemingly driven largely by CMV exposure. A few of the identified cytomegalovirus-associated TCR beta chains were confirmed in vitro to be specific for cytomegalovirus antigens. Because counts were too low, roughly 16 rarely observed V segments, including chromosome 9 orphons, were left out of the earlier analysis of a few hundred of the donors. When HLA alleles, especially DR and DQ, strongly co-occurred, attributing TCR associations to individual alleles was difficult. Several of the top co-occurrence clusters appeared to be linked to parvovirus B19, influenza, CMV and Epstein-Barr virus, according to a later analysis. While some public TCRs were present in many individuals, most TCR sequences turned up only very rarely across donors. The authors suggested that the approach could potentially be extended to other disease states and immunological phenotypes. In a later analysis, HLA-associated TCR beta chains showed more clonal expansion and lower generation probabilities than non-associated chains that were equally common. The sequencing pipeline was judged likely to have produced a cluster of highly shared sequence variants as a technical artifact. The 87-base-pair reads could not distinguish some IMGT-functional V segments, including TRBV6-2 and TRBV6-3, so those segments were excluded. Linkage disequilibrium might explain the correlated functional status among segregating V segments, but an unknown experimental factor could not be ruled out. In a later analysis, TCR association rates were found to vary across HLA loci, with the most associated TCRs seen for DRB1 alleles and the fewest for HLA-C alleles. In this cohort, only TCR beta chains were sequenced, and detectable features were limited by the absence of alpha or paired-chain data.

To note about this clone: This clone's antigen is unknown. No base quality information exists; no much larger clone differs at one position.

The germline V gene gives CDR1 as MNHNS and CDR2 as SASEGT. The cysteine opens and the phenylalanine closes a CDR3 of 14 amino acids. Solely the CDR3 DNA is kept, with 42 bases framed from the first base. V and J are truncated by 6 bases and 9 bases respectively, leaving an intervening sequence of 18 bases. The cohort comprised some 730 healthy bone marrow donors. All cohort members were sampled while nominally healthy, although unrecorded immune exposures were likely present. The donor was CMV seronegative and was included in the group of a few hundred seronegative cohort members. A peripheral blood sample was collected from each donor, and TCR beta sequencing was performed on peripheral blood mononuclear cells. The Qiagen DNeasy Blood Extraction Kit was used to extract genomic DNA from the blood cell samples. Receptor libraries were prepared by the immunoSEQ multiplex PCR assay. The multiplex PCR relied on a mix of 60 forward primers for TCR Vbeta segments and 13 reverse primers for TCR Jbeta segments. The CDR3 region of rearranged TCR beta genes was amplified from genomic DNA by a multiplex PCR assay. The amplified TCR beta libraries were sequenced on the Illumina HiSeq System as 87-base-pair reads. Per the authors' processing: Across the roughly 700 repertoires, a later analysis counted some 80 million unique TCR beta chains, some 11 million of which were shared by at least two donors. Raw reads were error-corrected and collapsed into unique sequences with a nearest-neighbor algorithm that merged closely related sequences to remove PCR and sequencing errors. Alignment of CDR3 sequences to IMGT reference sequences was used to assign V, D and J gene segments. Each retained sequence needed at least a six-nucleotide match to both a V gene segment and a J gene segment. A rearrangement counted as productive if the CDR3 had no stop codons and remained in frame with V and J, and every other rearrangement counted as non-productive. CDR3 was defined according to IMGT convention as the region running from the second conserved V-encoded cysteine to the conserved J-encoded phenylalanine. Sequences without an unambiguous match to a single V gene segment were excluded from the earlier analysis of 450 to 750 of the donors. In an earlier analysis of about 590 of the donors, a V segment was called functional when productive rearrangements were above 56.7%, and segregating when the standard deviation between donors exceeded 5%. To diagnose cytomegalovirus status from the catalog of TCR beta chain sequences, a statistical classification framework was built. In a later analysis, TCR nucleotide sequences were compared against IMGT/GENE-DB human TR gene sequences so that V and J genes could be assigned. In a later analysis, CDR3 sequences and most-parsimonious VDJ recombination scenarios were assigned using the TCRdist pipeline. In a later analysis, each TCR beta chain was defined by its CDR3 amino acid sequence together with its V-gene family, and reads without a unique V-gene family were excluded. To address suspected cross-contamination and a sequencing artifact, a later analysis removed over 500 highly shared, low-generation-probability nucleotide sequences. For each public chain, a later analysis derived a clonal expansion index from normalized ranks of inferred template counts within each repertoire. A later analysis computed generation probabilities with a VDJ recombination model fitted to out-of-frame rearrangements, and checked the results against IGoR. Hypergeometric tests were used in a later analysis to score TCR-TCR, TCR-HLA and TCR-CMV co-occurrence, with a repertoire-size bias correction applied to the TCR pairs. A later analysis estimated false discovery rates by permuting HLA or CMV assignments 20 times. In a later analysis, co-occurring TCRs were grouped using DBSCAN, with TCRdist sequence similarity added in when clustering inside HLA-allele-positive subsets. Repertoires with fewer than 30,000 or more than 120,000 public chains were left out of co-occurrence clustering, as were about 5 repertoires with anomalous nucleotide sharing. Not all clones reach the TCRdb copy of this immuneACCESS table, which keeps in-frame sequences only. Checked studies attribute under half of the gap to unresolved V genes and leave the rest unexplained. V and J calls and clone size are given by that table; D and trimming were obtained from the DNA. The sample records under 150,000 clones, 60% to 80% of which are singletons. Roughly 1.1% of the sample is held by the ten biggest clonotypes.

The receptor comes from a male donor in good health and CMV-seronegative. The chain was built from TRBV6-1 and TRBJ1-5; no D gene call is confident. Source material: PBMCs. The CDR3 protein is CASSEAAAERPQHF. In nucleotides, the sequence is TGTGCCAGCAGCGAGGCGGCGGCCGAAAGGCCCCAGCATTTT.